This T cell receptor (beta chain) comes out of a study of T cells in Graves' hyperthyroidism and ophthalmopathy. The overall study: Peripheral blood collection took place at initial diagnosis, before any treatment. Study-level results: Researchers report that a 13 V-J model separated ophthalmopathy from stable hyperthyroidism. With a median lead of around 6.7 months before onset, the model predicted ophthalmopathy.

The definition of stable Graves' hyperthyroidism was no ophthalmopathy progression within 18 months. Details on this clonotype: The target antigen is unknown.

Amplified TCR beta CDR3 regions came from RNA transcripts. Carried out on the TCR CDR3, a first-round RT-PCR used the HTBI primer set. Using its own MiXCR run on the multiplex PCR reads, TCRdb lists one record per CDR3 protein. This sample has around 500,000 distinct CDR3 sequences, with approximately 15% found just once. The CDR3 runs to 16 residues. J lost 3 bases, V lost 8 bases, and 9 bases had no gene match. Germline V gene data show CDR1 as PRHDT and CDR2 as FYEKMQ (reference sequence). The rearrangement joins TRBV13 to TRBJ2-1, with 11 positions matching TRBD2. Source material: blood. The TCR was taken from a woman aged 18 to 35 with Graves' hyperthyroidism. DNA of the CDR3: TGTGCCAGCGGCACGACGACTAGCGGGGACTACAATGAGCAGTTCTTC. This encodes CASGTTTSGDYNEQFF. The full variable domain, with the rest looked up from reference TRBV13 and TRBJ2-1, is AAGVIQSPRHLIKEKRETATLKCYPIPRHDTVYWYQQGPGQDPQFLISFYEKMQSDKGSIPDRFSAQQFSDYHSELNMSSLELGDSALYFCASGTTTSGDYNEQFFGPGTRLTVL.